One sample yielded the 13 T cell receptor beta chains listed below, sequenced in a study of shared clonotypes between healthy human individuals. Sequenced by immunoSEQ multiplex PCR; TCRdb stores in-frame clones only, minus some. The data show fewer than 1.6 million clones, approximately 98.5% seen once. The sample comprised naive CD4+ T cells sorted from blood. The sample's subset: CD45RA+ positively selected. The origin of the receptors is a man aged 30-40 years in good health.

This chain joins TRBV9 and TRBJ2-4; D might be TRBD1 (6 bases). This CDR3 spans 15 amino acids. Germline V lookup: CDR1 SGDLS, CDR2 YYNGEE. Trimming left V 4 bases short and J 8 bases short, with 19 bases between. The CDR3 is CASSPRGWGQDIQYF. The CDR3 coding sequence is TGTGCCAGCAGCCCAAGGGGTTGGGGGCAAGACATTCAGTACTTC.

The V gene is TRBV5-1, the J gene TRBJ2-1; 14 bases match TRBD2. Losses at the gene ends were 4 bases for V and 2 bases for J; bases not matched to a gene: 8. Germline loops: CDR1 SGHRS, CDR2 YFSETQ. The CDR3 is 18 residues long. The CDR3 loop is CASSTGLAGAATYNEQFF. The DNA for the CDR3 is TGCGCCAGCAGCACGGGACTAGCGGGAGCCGCAACCTACAATGAGCAGTTCTTC.

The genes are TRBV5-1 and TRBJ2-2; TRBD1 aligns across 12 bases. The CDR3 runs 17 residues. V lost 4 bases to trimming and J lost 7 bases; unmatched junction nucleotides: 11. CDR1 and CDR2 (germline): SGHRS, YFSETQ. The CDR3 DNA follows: TGCGCCAGCAGCCCTAGTCCGGGACAGGGGGCGGACGGGGAGCTGTTTTTT. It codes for CASSPSPGQGADGELFF.

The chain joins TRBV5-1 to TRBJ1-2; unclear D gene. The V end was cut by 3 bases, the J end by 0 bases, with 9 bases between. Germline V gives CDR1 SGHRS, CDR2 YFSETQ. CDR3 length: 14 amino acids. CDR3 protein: CASSSHLSNYGYTF. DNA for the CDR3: TGCGCCAGCAGCTCCCACTTATCTAACTATGGCTACACCTTC. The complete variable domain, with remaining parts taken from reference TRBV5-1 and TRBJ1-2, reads KAGVTQTPRYLIKTRGQQVTLSCSPISGHRSVSWYQQTPGQGLQFLFEYFSETQRNKGNFPGRFSGRQFSNSRSEMNVSTLELGDSALYLCASSSHLSNYGYTFGSGTRLTVV.

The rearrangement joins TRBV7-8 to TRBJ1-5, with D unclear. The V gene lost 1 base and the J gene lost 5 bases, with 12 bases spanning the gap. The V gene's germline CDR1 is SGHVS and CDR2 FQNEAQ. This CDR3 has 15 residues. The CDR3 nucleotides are TGTGCCAGCAGCTTAGATGGCAGGCCTGATCAGCCCCAGCATTTT. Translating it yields CASSLDGRPDQPQHF.

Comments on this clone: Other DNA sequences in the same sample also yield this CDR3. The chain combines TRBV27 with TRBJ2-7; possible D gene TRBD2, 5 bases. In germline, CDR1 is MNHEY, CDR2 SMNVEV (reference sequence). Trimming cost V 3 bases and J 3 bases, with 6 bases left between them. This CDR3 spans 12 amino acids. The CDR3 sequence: CASSFRGYEQYF. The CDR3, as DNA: TGTGCCAGCAGTTTCCGGGGCTACGAGCAGTACTTC.

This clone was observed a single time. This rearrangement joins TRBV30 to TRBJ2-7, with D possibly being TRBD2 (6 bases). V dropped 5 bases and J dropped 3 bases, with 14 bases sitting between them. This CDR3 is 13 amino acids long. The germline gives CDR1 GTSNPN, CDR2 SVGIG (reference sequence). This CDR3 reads CAWSPGLLYEQYF. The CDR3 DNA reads TGTGCCTGGTCGCCGGGACTCCTCTACGAGCAGTACTTC. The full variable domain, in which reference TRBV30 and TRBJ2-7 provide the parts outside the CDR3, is SQTIHQWPATLVQPVGSPLSLECTVEGTSNPNLYWYRQAAGRGLQLLFYSVGIGQISSEVPQNLSASRPQDRQFILSSKKLLLSDSGFYLCAWSPGLLYEQYFGPGTRLTVT.

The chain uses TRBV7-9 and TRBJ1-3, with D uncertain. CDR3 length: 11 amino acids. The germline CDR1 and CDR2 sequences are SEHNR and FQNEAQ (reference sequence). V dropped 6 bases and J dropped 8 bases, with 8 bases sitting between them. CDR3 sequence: CASSSTDTIYF. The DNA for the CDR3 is TGTGCCAGCAGTTCTACGGACACCATATATTTT. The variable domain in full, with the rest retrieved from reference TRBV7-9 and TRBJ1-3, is DTGVSQNPRHKITKRGQNVTFRCDPISEHNRLYWYRQTLGQGPEFLTYFQNEAQLEKSRLLSDRFSAERPKGSFSTLEIQRTEQGDSAMYLCASSSTDTIYFGEGSWLTVV.

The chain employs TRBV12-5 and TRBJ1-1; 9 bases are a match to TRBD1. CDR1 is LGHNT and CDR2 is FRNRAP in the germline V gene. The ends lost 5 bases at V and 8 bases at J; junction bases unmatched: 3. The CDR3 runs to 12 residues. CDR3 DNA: TGTGCTAGTGGTCTCGGGACAGGGGAAGCTTTCTTT. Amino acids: CASGLGTGEAFF.

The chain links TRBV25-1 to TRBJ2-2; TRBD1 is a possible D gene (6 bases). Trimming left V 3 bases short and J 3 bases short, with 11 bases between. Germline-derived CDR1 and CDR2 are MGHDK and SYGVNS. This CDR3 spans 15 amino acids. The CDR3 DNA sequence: TGTGCCAGCAGTGAGATGGGGGCGTACACCGGGGAGCTGTTTTTT. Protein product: CASSEMGAYTGELFF.

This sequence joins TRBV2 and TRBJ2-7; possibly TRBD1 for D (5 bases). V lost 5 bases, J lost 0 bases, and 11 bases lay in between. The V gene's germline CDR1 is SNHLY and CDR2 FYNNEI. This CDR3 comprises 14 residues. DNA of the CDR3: TGTGCCAGCAGTCGGACATTCATCTCCTACGAGCAGTACTTC. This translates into CASSRTFISYEQYF.

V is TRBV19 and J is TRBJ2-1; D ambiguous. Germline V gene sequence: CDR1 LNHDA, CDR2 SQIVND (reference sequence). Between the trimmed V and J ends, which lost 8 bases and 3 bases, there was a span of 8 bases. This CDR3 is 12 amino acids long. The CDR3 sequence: CASGRLYNEQFF. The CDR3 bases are TGTGCCAGTGGGCGCCTCTACAATGAGCAGTTCTTC.

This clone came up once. The chain's CDR3 is CASSFRDRGDGYTF. Here the CDR3 DNA reads TGTGCCAGCAGCTTCCGGGACAGGGGTGATGGCTACACCTTC. This chain connects TRBV7-9 to TRBJ1-2, with TRBD1 matching over 10 bases. CDR1 is SEHNR, CDR2 FQNEAQ, per germline (reference sequence). This CDR3 has 14 residues. Trimming took 3 bases from V and 6 from J; bases not matched to a gene: 4.